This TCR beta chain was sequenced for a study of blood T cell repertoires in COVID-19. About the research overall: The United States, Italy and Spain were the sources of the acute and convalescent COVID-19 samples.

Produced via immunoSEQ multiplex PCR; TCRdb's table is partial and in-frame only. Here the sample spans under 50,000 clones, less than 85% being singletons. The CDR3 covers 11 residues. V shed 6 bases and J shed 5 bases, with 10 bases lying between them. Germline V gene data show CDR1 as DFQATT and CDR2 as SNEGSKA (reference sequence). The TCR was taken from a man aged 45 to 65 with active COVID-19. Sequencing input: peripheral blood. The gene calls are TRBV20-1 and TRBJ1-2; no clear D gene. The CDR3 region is CSARADYGYTF. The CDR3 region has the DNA TGCAGTGCGCGGGCAGATTATGGCTACACCTTC.